The 28 T cell receptor beta chains below were found in one sample sequenced in a study of blood T cell repertoires in COVID-19. Assay used: immunoSEQ multiplex PCR; TCRdb lists only in-frame clones, some missing. Counted here are 300,000 to 450,000 clones, around 87% occurring once; the ten biggest clones make up under 3%. Sequencing used peripheral blood. These TCRs come from a human donor in a cohort sampled during active COVID-19.

In this sample, this clone turned up once. The chain joins TRBV9 to TRBJ2-2; TRBD2 matches at 10 bases. The CDR3 is made up of 16 amino acids. Germline loops: CDR1 SGDLS, CDR2 YYNGEE. J lost 1 base, V lost 3 bases, and 3 bases had no gene match. CDR3 coding DNA: TGTGCCAGCAGCGCCAGGACTAGCGGGAACACCGGGGAGCTGTTTTTT. This encodes CASSARTSGNTGELFF.

The gene calls are TRBV7-9 and TRBJ1-1, with D maybe TRBD1 (5 bases). Germline values: CDR1 SEHNR, CDR2 FQNEAQ (reference sequence). The V gene lost 5 bases and the J gene lost 2 bases, with 15 bases spanning the gap. The CDR3 is 15 residues long. As DNA, the CDR3 is TGTGCCAGCAGCGCCCGACAGATAGAAAACACTGAAGCTTTCTTT. It specifies CASSARQIENTEAFF.

The genes are TRBV24-1 and TRBJ2-3; 9 bases map to TRBD1. This CDR3 comprises 16 residues. Germline lookup yields CDR1 KGHDR and CDR2 SFDVKD. V lost 7 bases to trimming and J lost 5 bases; unmatched junction nucleotides: 12. CDR3 coding DNA: TGTGCCACCAGCGACGTCCGGGACAGGGAAGGAGATACGCAGTATTTT. Its translation is CATSDVRDREGDTQYF.

The chain is built from TRBV6-1 and TRBJ1-5; TRBD1 aligns across 7 bases. Germline trimming cut 1 base from V and 5 bases from J; bases unmatched to any gene: 5. The CDR3 length is 15 residues. CDR1 is MNHNS, CDR2 SASEGT, per germline. The CDR3: CASSEVRGPYQPQHF. The CDR3 DNA follows: TGTGCCAGCAGTGAAGTAAGGGGGCCCTATCAGCCCCAGCATTTT.

The chain uses TRBV7-9 and TRBJ2-5; TRBD2 matches at 8 bases. Trimming at V came to 5 bases and at J to 3 bases, leaving 8 bases not matched to a gene. The germline CDR1 and CDR2 sequences are SEHNR and FQNEAQ (reference sequence). The CDR3 covers 15 residues. For the CDR3, the DNA is TGTGCCAGCAGCGCGAGACTAGCGACTAAAGAGACCCAGTACTTC. Its protein product is CASSARLATKETQYF.

J is TRBJ2-7 and V is TRBV4-1, with TRBD1 as a possible D gene (6 bases). The germline V gene encodes CDR1 MGHRA and CDR2 YSYEKL. V was cut by 1 base and J by 5 bases, with 15 bases left in between. The CDR3 covers 15 residues. This CDR3 is CASSQGRGNVDEQYF. CDR3 in DNA: TGCGCCAGCAGCCAAGGCAGGGGAAATGTTGACGAGCAGTACTTC.

As DNA, the CDR3 is TGCGCCAGCAGCTTTCGAGGACTAGCGGGTACAGATACGCAGTATTTT. This translates into CASSFRGLAGTDTQYF. The chain recombines TRBV5-1 with TRBJ2-3, with 11 bases identical to TRBD2. This CDR3 spans 16 amino acids. After removal of 2 bases from V and 3 bases from J, the junction contained 5 bases not matched to a gene. Germline CDR1 reads SGHRS; CDR2 reads YFSETQ.

The chain joins TRBV3-1 (or the pseudogene TRBV3-2) to TRBJ2-7, with D maybe TRBD2 (5 bases). V was trimmed by 0 bases and J by 7 bases, leaving 7 bases between them. CDR1 and CDR2 from the germline V gene are LGHDT and YNNKEL (reference sequence). The CDR3 is made up of 12 amino acids. The DNA of the CDR3 is TGTGCCAGCAGCCAAGATTCGGGAGAGCAGTACTTC. This sequence encodes CASSQDSGEQYF.

The V and J genes are TRBV4-1 and TRBJ2-4; weak D call: TRBD2 (6 bases). Deletions cut 4 bases from V and 9 bases from J, with 13 bases between. The CDR3 is made up of 13 amino acids. The V gene's germline CDR1 is MGHRA and CDR2 YSYEKL. The CDR3 sequence: CASSREEGGIQYF. The CDR3 DNA sequence: TGCGCCAGCAGCCGCGAGGAGGGAGGCATTCAGTACTTC.

The V and J genes are TRBV7-3 and TRBJ2-3; perhaps TRBD1 as D (6 bases). Trimming removed 5 bases at V and 0 bases at J, with 18 bases between. The CDR3 consists of 17 residues. The germline V gene has CDR1 SGHTA and CDR2 FQGTGA. Here the CDR3 DNA reads TGTGCCAGCAGCCTATGGGGGCGACAATCTAGCACAGATACGCAGTATTTT. Translation: CASSLWGRQSSTDTQYF.

This clone was counted between two and nine times. V and J are TRBV7-2 and TRBJ2-2, with D uncertain. The V end was cut by 1 base, the J end by 1 base, with 4 bases between. Germline V gene sequence: CDR1 SGHTA, CDR2 FQGNSA. The CDR3 length is 14 residues. The CDR3 nucleotides are TGTGCCAGCAGCTTAGGACAGAACACCGGGGAGCTGTTTTTT. Protein: CASSLGQNTGELFF.

This rearrangement joins TRBV23-1 to TRBJ1-5; 8 bases agree with TRBD1. TRBV23-1 belongs to the ORF category, with a function that is uncertain. The CDR3 is 16 amino acids. Losses at the gene ends were 2 bases for V and 4 bases for J; bases not matched to a gene: 7. DNA for the CDR3: TGCGCCAGCAGTCAAAGGTCAGGGGGCCGTAATCAGCCCCAGCATTTT. This gives the protein CASSQRSGGRNQPQHF.

The gene calls are TRBV18 and TRBJ2-7; 7 positions match TRBD2. Losses at the gene ends were 6 bases for V and 1 base for J; bases not matched to a gene: 15. The V gene's germline CDR1 is KGHSH and CDR2 LQKENI. CDR3 length: 17 amino acids. The CDR3 is CASSRGVAGIYSYEQYF. Here the CDR3 DNA reads TGTGCCAGCTCCCGAGGGGTAGCGGGTATTTATTCCTACGAGCAGTACTTC.

V usage is TRBV7-2 and J usage is TRBJ1-2; no clear D gene. The CDR3 covers 14 residues. Trimming removed 1 base at V and 3 bases at J, with 9 bases between. Germline V gives CDR1 SGHTA, CDR2 FQGNSA. For the CDR3, the DNA is TGTGCCAGCAGCTTAGGGGCGTCGGACTATGGCTACACCTTC. As protein: CASSLGASDYGYTF.

J is TRBJ2-3 and V is TRBV5-1; maybe TRBD2 (5 bases). The CDR3 runs to 16 residues. The germline gives CDR1 SGHRS, CDR2 YFSETQ. The germline V and J ends were trimmed by 3 bases and 0 bases, with 14 bases remaining between them. The CDR3, as DNA: TGCGCCAGCAGCTGGGCGGGCGGACGCAGCACAGATACGCAGTATTTT. Translation gives CASSWAGGRSTDTQYF.

The sample holds one count of this clone. The genes are TRBV19 and TRBJ2-5; TRBD2 aligns across 7 bases. This CDR3 region has 15 residues. Per germline, CDR1 LNHDA and CDR2 SQIVND (reference sequence). V was clipped by 3 bases and J by 7 bases; unmatched bases: 11. The CDR3 is CASSMASGGKSTQYF. CDR3 bases: TGTGCCAGTAGTATGGCCTCCGGGGGGAAGTCGACCCAGTACTTC.

This chain connects TRBV6-6 to TRBJ2-1; 12 nucleotides match TRBD2. Germline V gene lookup returns CDR1 MNHNY and CDR2 SVGAGI (reference sequence). The CDR3 sequence is 16 residues long. Trimming took 2 bases from V and 5 from J; bases not matched to a gene: 4. The CDR3 loop is CASSYKGTSGHNEQFF. In nucleotides, the CDR3 is TGTGCCAGCAGTTACAAAGGGACTAGCGGGCACAATGAGCAGTTCTTC.

The V gene is TRBV30, the J gene TRBJ1-4; D might be TRBD1 (6 bases). Trimming cost V 7 bases and J 6 bases, with 18 bases left between them. CDR3 length equals 14 residues. CDR1 GTSNPN and CDR2 SVGIG come from the germline V gene (reference sequence). CDR3 sequence (DNA): TGTGCCTCCACGCGGGGGGGCGCTGATGAAAAACTGTTTTTT. It translates to CASTRGGADEKLFF.

The chain joins TRBV4-1 to TRBJ2-2, with 15 bases aligning to TRBD2. Germline CDR1 reads MGHRA; CDR2 reads YSYEKL. With V trimmed by 3 bases and J by 3 bases, 8 bases remained unmatched. This CDR3 comprises 19 residues. CDR3 nucleotides: TGCGCCAGCAGCCATCTCGGACTAGCGGGAGGGCCGGACACCGGGGAGCTGTTTTTT. It translates to CASSHLGLAGGPDTGELFF.

The CDR3 DNA sequence: TGTGCCAGCACTAACCTCGGGGTAGCGGGAGTTGACGGGGAGCTGTTTTTT. The encoded protein is CASTNLGVAGVDGELFF. This chain connects TRBV27 to TRBJ2-2; the match to TRBD2 covers 9 bases. J lost 7 bases, V lost 7 bases, and 16 bases had no gene match. This CDR3 comprises 17 residues. CDR1 and CDR2 from the germline V gene are MNHEY and SMNVEV (reference sequence).

The rearrangement links TRBV2 to TRBJ2-1, with 7 positions matching TRBD2. The CDR3 extends over 12 amino acids. The V segment lost 6 bases and the J segment 9 bases; nucleotides outside the gene matches: 5. CDR1 is SNHLY and CDR2 is FYNNEI in the germline V gene. The CDR3 spells CASSKGRGEQFF. CDR3 coding DNA: TGTGCCAGCAGCAAAGGGAGGGGTGAGCAGTTCTTC.

The chain carries TRBV2 and TRBJ2-3; possible D gene TRBD2, 5 bases. Germline values: CDR1 SNHLY, CDR2 FYNNEI. The CDR3 loop spans 18 amino acids. The V gene lost 2 bases and the J gene lost 4 bases, with 22 bases spanning the gap. The CDR3 is CASSERIEVGRVSDTQYF. CDR3 bases: TGTGCCAGCAGTGAACGGATTGAGGTCGGGCGGGTATCAGATACGCAGTATTTT.

The chain links TRBV18 to TRBJ1-4; TRBD1 is a possible D gene (6 bases). There are 17 residues in the CDR3. Germline values: CDR1 KGHSH, CDR2 LQKENI. The V end lost 3 bases, the J end lost 0 bases, and 14 bases lay between the germline ends. The CDR3 loop is CASSPKTQGATNEKLFF. DNA of the CDR3: TGTGCCAGCTCACCTAAAACACAGGGCGCAACTAATGAAAAACTGTTTTTT.

This clone was seen only once. CDR3 DNA sequence: TGTGCCAGTAGTACGGTCATGAACACTGAAGCTTTCTTT. Translation: CASSTVMNTEAFF. V usage is TRBV19 and J usage is TRBJ1-1; D is unresolved. The CDR3 runs to 13 residues. Per germline, CDR1 LNHDA and CDR2 SQIVND (reference sequence). With 4 bases removed from V and 0 bases from J, the gap between germline ends came to 6 bases.

The chain has TRBV6-5 and TRBJ2-5; a possible D gene is TRBD2 (5 bases). The CDR3 contains 13 residues. From germline, CDR1 is MNHEY and CDR2 SVGAGI. V shed 7 bases and J shed 5 bases, with 14 bases lying between them. This CDR3 is CASKAPGWETQYF. DNA for the CDR3: TGTGCCAGCAAAGCCCCGGGGTGGGAGACCCAGTACTTC.

The chain is built from TRBV7-2 and TRBJ1-6, with 8 bases lining up with TRBD1. The ends lost 4 bases at V and 14 bases at J; junction bases unmatched: 7. The germline CDR1 and CDR2 sequences are SGHTA and FQGNSA. This CDR3 comprises 13 residues. The CDR3 region is CASSSRTGRTLHF. DNA for the CDR3: TGTGCCAGCAGCTCCAGGACAGGGAGGACCCTCCACTTT.

The V and J genes are TRBV5-1 and TRBJ2-2; 9 bases line up with TRBD2. Per germline, CDR1 SGHRS and CDR2 YFSETQ. With V trimmed by 1 base and J by 7 bases, 8 bases remained unmatched. This CDR3 spans 16 amino acids. The CDR3 region is CASSLSAGGPDGELFF. The CDR3 nucleotides read TGCGCCAGCAGCTTGTCGGCGGGAGGGCCCGACGGGGAGCTGTTTTTT.

The V gene is TRBV5-4, the J gene TRBJ2-5; TRBD1 is a possible D gene (5 bases). This CDR3 is built from 15 residues. CDR1 and CDR2 from the germline V gene are SGHNT and YYREEE (reference sequence). Trimming pared 0 bases from V and 1 base from J, leaving 10 bases between. The CDR3 reads CASSLEIGAQETQYF. CDR3 nucleotide sequence: TGTGCCAGCAGCTTGGAGATAGGGGCCCAAGAGACCCAGTACTTC.